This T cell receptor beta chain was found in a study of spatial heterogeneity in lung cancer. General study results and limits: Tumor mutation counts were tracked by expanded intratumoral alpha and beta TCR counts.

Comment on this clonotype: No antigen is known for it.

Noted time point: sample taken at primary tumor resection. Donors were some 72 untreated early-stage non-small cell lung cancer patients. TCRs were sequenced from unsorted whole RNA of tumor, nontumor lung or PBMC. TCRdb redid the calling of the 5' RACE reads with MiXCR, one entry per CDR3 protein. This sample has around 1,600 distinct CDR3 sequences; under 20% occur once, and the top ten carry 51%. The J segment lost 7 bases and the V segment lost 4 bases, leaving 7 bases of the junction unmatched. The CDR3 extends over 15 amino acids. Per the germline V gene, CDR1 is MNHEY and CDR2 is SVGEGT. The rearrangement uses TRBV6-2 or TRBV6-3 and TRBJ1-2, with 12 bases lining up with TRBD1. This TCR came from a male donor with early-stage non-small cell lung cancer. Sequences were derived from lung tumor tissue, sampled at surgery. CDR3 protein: CASSFGTGGVTGYTF. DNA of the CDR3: TGTGCCAGCAGTTTCGGGACAGGGGGCGTTACTGGCTACACCTTC.